This T cell receptor beta chain derives from a study of blood T cell repertoires in COVID-19. Sequencing was performed with immunoSEQ multiplex PCR; in TCRdb, only in-frame clones are kept and a portion is missing. The sample lists approximately 310,000 clones; approximately 88% were seen once. The V gene's germline CDR1 is SGHTA and CDR2 FQGTGA. The V gene end was trimmed by 3 bases and the J gene end by 1 base; junction bases not matched to a gene: 5. The CDR3 runs to 16 residues. This TCR was recovered from a man in his 60s who had recovered from COVID-19. The chain combines TRBV7-3 with TRBJ2-1; TRBD1 aligns across 8 bases. Sample: PBMCs or T cells enriched from blood (not recorded which). DNA of the CDR3: TGTGCCAGCAGCTTTCAGGGGGCAGGTTCCTACAATGAGCAGTTCTTC. Translating it yields CASSFQGAGSYNEQFF.